These 19 T cell receptor beta chains were all obtained from the same sample, sequenced in a study of vaccination and CD4 T cells after COVID-19. Sequencing of cultured CD4+ T cell DNA used the Oncomine TCR Beta short-read assay. TCRdb analysed the PCR reads with MiXCR anew, one entry per CDR3 protein. Of more than 5,000 distinct CDR3 sequences in the sample, under 40% were seen once. The treatment denotes: roughly nine-day PBMC culture with coronavirus spike peptide pools or control peptides (ViraFEST assay). Researchers collected the unexposed donor's CD4+ T cells before the COVID-19 pandemic (2011-2018). Their cognate antigens are unknown. Sequenced input: CD4+ T cells from blood, cultured in vitro. These receptors all stem from a human donor in good health.

V and J are TRBV20-1 and TRBJ2-5; 8 nucleotides line up with TRBD2. CDR1 is DFQATT and CDR2 is SNEGSKA in the germline V gene (reference sequence). The CDR3 covers 16 residues. V shed 0 bases, J shed 4 bases, and the junction held 10 bases outside the gene matches. Here the CDR3 reads CSARDRAGGRAETQYF. For the CDR3, the DNA is TGCAGTGCTAGAGATCGGGCGGGGGGCCGAGCAGAGACCCAGTACTTC.

The chain is built from TRBV6-1 and TRBJ1-1, with D unresolved. The CDR3 loop spans 13 amino acids. Germline assignment: CDR1 MNHNS and CDR2 SASEGT. Trimming stripped 6 bases from V and 3 bases from J, with 11 bases between. The CDR3 bases are TGTGCCAGCAGCCTCGAGGAGGACACTGAAGCTTTCTTT. It encodes CASSLEEDTEAFF.

This clonotype showed up just a few times. The genes are TRBV28 and TRBJ2-5; D possibly corresponds to TRBD2 (5 bases). This CDR3 is built from 13 residues. CDR1 MDHEN and CDR2 SYDVKM come from the germline V gene. Trimming took off 6 bases at V and 0 bases at J, with 8 bases between the two ends. In DNA form, the CDR3 reads TGTGCCAGCAGCCAGGACTACCAAGAGACCCAGTACTTC. This encodes CASSQDYQETQYF. Looking up the rest from reference TRBV28 and TRBJ2-5 gives the full variable domain: DVKVTQSSRYLVKRTGEKVFLECVQDMDHENMFWYRQDPGLGLRLIYFSYDVKMKEKGDIPEGYSVSREKKERFSLILESASTNQTSMYLCASSQDYQETQYFGPGTRLLVL.

Only a few counts were recorded for this clonotype. The gene calls are TRBV5-1 and TRBJ2-3; TRBD2 is a possible D gene (5 bases). V lost 8 bases and J lost 4, with 14 bases in between. The germline CDR1 and CDR2 sequences are SGHRS and YFSETQ. The CDR3 sequence is 13 residues long. The DNA for the CDR3 is TGCGCCAGGGAGGCGGACTTCCCAGATACGCAGTATTTT. Encoded protein: CAREADFPDTQYF.

In this sample, this clonotype turned up a few times. The rearrangement uses TRBV27 and TRBJ1-5; 9 bases are a match to TRBD1. Germline-derived CDR1 and CDR2 are MNHEY and SMNVEV (reference sequence). The CDR3 has 14 amino acids. The V and J ends lost 5 bases and 4 bases, in that order; junction bases with no gene match: 3. CDR3 region: CASSPGQGNQPQHF. CDR3 nucleotides: TGTGCCAGCAGTCCCGGACAGGGGAATCAGCCCCAGCATTTT.

This clonotype was counted only a few times. The chain couples TRBV27 to TRBJ1-2; D gene uncertain. Trimming removed 7 bases at V and 4 bases at J, with 19 bases between. CDR3 length equals 15 residues. Germline V CDR1 and CDR2: MNHEY, SMNVEV (reference sequence). CDR3 region: CASTARPGTFYGYTF. CDR3 in DNA: TGTGCCAGCACCGCCAGACCGGGAACTTTCTATGGCTACACCTTC.

This sequence joins TRBV7-2 and TRBJ1-1; D perhaps matches TRBD1 (6 bases). Germline values: CDR1 SGHTA, CDR2 FQGNSA. The CDR3 runs 13 residues. V lost 6 bases, J lost 0 bases, and 8 bases lay in between. DNA of the CDR3: TGTGCCAGCAGACAGGGTTTGAACACTGAAGCTTTCTTT. Translated, it gives CASRQGLNTEAFF.

V and J are TRBV6-1 and TRBJ1-1; 7 bases agree with TRBD1. The ends lost 4 bases at V and 5 bases at J; junction bases unmatched: 7. Looked up from germline, CDR1 is MNHNS and CDR2 is SASEGT. The CDR3 contains 14 residues. As DNA, the CDR3 is TGTGCCAGCAGTGGTGGCAGGGGGTGGACTGAAGCTTTCTTT. Protein product: CASSGGRGWTEAFF.

The CDR3 protein is CASTTPGTDTQYF. For the CDR3, the DNA is TGTGCCAGCACCACTCCGGGCACAGATACGCAGTATTTT. This chain links TRBV6-1 with TRBJ2-3; D is unresolved. V was trimmed by 7 bases and J by 1 base, leaving 9 bases between them. CDR3 length: 13 amino acids. The V gene's germline CDR1 is MNHNS and CDR2 SASEGT.

By sample share, this clonotype is medium-sized. The J gene is TRBJ1-5, the V gene TRBV7-2; D is undetermined. Trimming took 1 base from V and 5 from J, leaving 9 bases between them. In germline, CDR1 is SGHTA, CDR2 FQGNSA. CDR3 length: 14 residues. CDR3 loop: CASSLGSGYQPQHF. CDR3 sequence (DNA): TGTGCCAGCAGCTTAGGGTCGGGATATCAGCCCCAGCATTTT.

The CDR3 spells CASSEVWAIPSNTIYF. The CDR3 DNA reads as TGTGCCAGCAGTGAAGTGTGGGCAATCCCGTCCAACACCATATATTTT. The J gene is TRBJ1-3, the V gene TRBV6-1; D not certain. CDR1 is MNHNS and CDR2 is SASEGT in the germline V gene. The CDR3 is 16 amino acids. V was cut by 1 base and J by 7 bases, with 17 bases left in between.

The table lists this clonotype with a few counts. The chain uses TRBV20-1 and TRBJ1-1; D is possibly TRBD1 (5 bases). Deletions cut 0 bases from V and 10 bases from J, with 9 bases between. Germline V gene sequence: CDR1 DFQATT, CDR2 SNEGSKA (reference sequence). The CDR3 covers 11 residues. The CDR3 loop reads CSARDRRGAFF. The DNA of the CDR3 is TGCAGTGCTAGAGATAGGAGGGGAGCTTTCTTT.

The rearrangement links TRBV5-5 to TRBJ1-5; D is undetermined. Germline V lookup: CDR1 SGHKS, CDR2 YYEKEE (reference sequence). The length of the CDR3 is 15 residues. V lost 0 bases, J lost 3 bases, and 10 bases lay in between. The chain's CDR3 is CASSLGPVFNQPQHF. DNA of the CDR3: TGTGCCAGCAGCTTGGGTCCGGTGTTCAATCAGCCCCAGCATTTT.

This clonotype was picked up a small number of times. This CDR3 is CASSLGLNQPQHF. The CDR3, as DNA: TGTGCCAGTAGCCTAGGACTCAATCAGCCCCAGCATTTT. V usage is TRBV19 and J usage is TRBJ1-5; no clear D gene. The CDR3 loop spans 13 amino acids. Between the trimmed V and J ends, which lost 6 bases and 3 bases, there was a span of 9 bases. Per germline, CDR1 LNHDA and CDR2 SQIVND (reference sequence).

This clonotype was observed a handful of times. The chain uses TRBV20-1 and TRBJ2-5, with TRBD2 as a possible D gene (6 bases). Trimming took off 0 bases at V and 5 bases at J, with 16 bases between the two ends. CDR1 is DFQATT, CDR2 SNEGSKA, per germline (reference sequence). CDR3 size: 15 residues. DNA for the CDR3: TGCAGTGCTAGAGATCAAAATAGCGGTAGGGAGACCCAGTACTTC. This translates into CSARDQNSGRETQYF.

The genes are TRBV2 and TRBJ2-7; D is unresolved. CDR1 SNHLY and CDR2 FYNNEI come from the germline V gene. The CDR3 contains 12 residues. Trimming took 6 bases from V and 5 from J, leaving 11 bases between them. CDR3 bases: TGTGCCAGCAGGGCCCTTCAGCACGAGCAGTACTTC. Translation: CASRALQHEQYF.

The chain is built from TRBV5-5 and TRBJ1-1; D gene unclear. V gave up 0 bases and J gave up 0 bases, with 12 bases separating them. Germline CDR1 is SGHKS and CDR2 is YYEKEE (reference sequence). The CDR3 runs 16 residues. CDR3 nucleotides: TGTGCCAGCAGCTTGGAGATCGTTAGCATGAACACTGAAGCTTTCTTT. Translated: CASSLEIVSMNTEAFF. The full variable domain, completed using reference TRBV5-5 and TRBJ1-1, is DAGVTQSPTHLIKTRGQQVTLRCSPISGHKSVSWYQQVLGQGPQFIFQYYEKEERGRGNFPDRFSARQFPNYSSELNVNALLLGDSALYLCASSLEIVSMNTEAFFGQGTRLTVV.

This chain connects TRBV20-1 to TRBJ2-7; D uncertain. The CDR3 runs to 15 residues. Trimming took off 0 bases at V and 3 bases at J, with 15 bases between the two ends. Germline CDR1 and CDR2: DFQATT and SNEGSKA (reference sequence). This CDR3 reads CSARDYETRHYEQYF. As DNA, the CDR3 is TGCAGTGCTAGAGATTATGAGACTCGACACTACGAGCAGTACTTC.

Only a few counts were recorded for this clonotype. V and J are TRBV12-3 or TRBV12-4 and TRBJ1-1; perhaps TRBD1 as D (5 bases). V was cut by 10 bases and J by 9 bases, with 21 bases left in between. CDR3 length: 13 residues. Here the CDR3 DNA reads TGTGCCATCCAGATGCCCGGGACTGGGAAAGCTTTCTTT. Translation gives CAIQMPGTGKAFF.